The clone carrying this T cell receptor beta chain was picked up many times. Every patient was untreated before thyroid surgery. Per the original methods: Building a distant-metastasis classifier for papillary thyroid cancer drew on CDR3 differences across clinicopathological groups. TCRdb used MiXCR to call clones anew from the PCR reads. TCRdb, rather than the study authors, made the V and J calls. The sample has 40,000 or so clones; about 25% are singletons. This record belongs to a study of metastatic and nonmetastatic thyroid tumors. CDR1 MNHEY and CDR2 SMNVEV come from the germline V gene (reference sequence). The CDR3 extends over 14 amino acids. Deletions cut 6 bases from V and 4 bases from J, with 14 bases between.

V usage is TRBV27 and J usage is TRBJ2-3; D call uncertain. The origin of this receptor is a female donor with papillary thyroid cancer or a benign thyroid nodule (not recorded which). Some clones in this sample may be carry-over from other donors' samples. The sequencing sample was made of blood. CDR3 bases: TGTGCCAGCAGCTTACGTGAGCGTGCAGATACGCAGTATTTT. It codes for CASSLRERADTQYF.